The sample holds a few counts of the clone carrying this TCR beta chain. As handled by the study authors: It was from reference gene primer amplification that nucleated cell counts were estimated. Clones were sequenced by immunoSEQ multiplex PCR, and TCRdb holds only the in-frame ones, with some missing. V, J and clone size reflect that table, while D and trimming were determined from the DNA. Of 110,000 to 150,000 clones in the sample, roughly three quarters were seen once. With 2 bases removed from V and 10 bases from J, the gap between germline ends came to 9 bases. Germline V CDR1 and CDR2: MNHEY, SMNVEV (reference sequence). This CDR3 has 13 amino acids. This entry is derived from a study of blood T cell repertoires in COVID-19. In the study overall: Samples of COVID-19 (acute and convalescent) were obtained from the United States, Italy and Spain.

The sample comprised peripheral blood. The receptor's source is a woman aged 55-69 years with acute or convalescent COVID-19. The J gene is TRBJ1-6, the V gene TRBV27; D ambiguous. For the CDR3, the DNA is TGTGCCAGCAGTTTAAACCCTCTATCACCCCTCCACTTT. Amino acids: CASSLNPLSPLHF.